These T cell receptor beta chains were read from a single sample in a study of T cell responses to AZD1222 COVID-19 vaccine. Only in-frame clones appear in the TCRdb table, and some are missing; sequencing was by immunoSEQ multiplex PCR. The sample has tens of thousands of clones, roughly 84% seen once. The material sequenced was peripheral blood, taken 28 days after the second AZD1222 dose. The receptors derive from an adult who received the AZD1222 COVID-19 vaccine. CDR3s include the opening cysteine and the closing phenylalanine or tryptophan. Each record gives: clone size, J gene, V gene, D gene, CDR3 DNA, CDR3 protein. D genes are given only for firm matches. A row's size may be missing; if present it is once, few, many or a size class.

NA TRBJ1-1 TRBV10-3 NA TGTGCCATCAGTGGGGGGCACGGGAACACTGAAGCTTTCTTT CAISGGHGNTEAFF
NA TRBJ1-5 TRBV9 NA TGTGCCAGCAGCGTAGGGGCAGATAGCAATCAGCCCCAGCATTTT CASSVGADSNQPQHF
NA TRBJ1-5 TRBV10-2 NA TGCGCCAGCAGTGAGTCTGGGGGAAGAGAGCCCCAGCATTTT CASSESGGREPQHF
NA TRBJ1-3 TRBV7-9 NA TGTGCCAGCAGCATCGCGACTCCCGACTCTGGAAACACCATATATTTT CASSIATPDSGNTIYF
NA TRBJ1-1 TRBV5-1 NA TGCGCCAGCAGCTTGAGTGAGATAATCGGCGCGAACACTGAAGCTTTCTTT CASSLSEIIGANTEAFF
NA TRBJ2-2 TRBV19 NA TGTGCCAGTAGTATGATGGCAGCTAACACCGGGGAGCTGTTTTTT CASSMMAANTGELFF
NA TRBJ2-3 TRBV19 NA TGTGCCAGTAGTATCAGTGGGGTCAGCACAGATACGCAGTATTTT CASSISGVSTDTQYF
NA TRBJ2-7 TRBV7-9 NA TGTGCCAGCAGCACAACTCATGACTCCTACGAGCAGTACTTC CASSTTHDSYEQYF
NA TRBJ1-5 TRBV6-5 NA TGTGCCAGCAGTTACGGGGGCAATCAGCCCCAGCATTTT CASSYGGNQPQHF
NA TRBJ2-6 TRBV6-5 NA TGTGCCAGCAGTTACGGGGGTCCCGGGGCCAACGTCCTGACTTTC CASSYGGPGANVLTF
NA TRBJ1-3 TRBV2 NA TGTGCCAGCACGGACAGAGCTGGAAACACCATATATTTT CASTDRAGNTIYF
NA TRBJ2-7 TRBV10-3 NA TGTGCCATCAGTGGTCAGGAAATTGCGAGCGAGCAGTACTTC CAISGQEIASEQYF
NA TRBJ2-2 TRBV14 NA TGTGCCAGCAGCCCACGGGCCCTCGGGGCGGGGGCCTTCACCGGGGAGCTGTTTTTT CASSPRALGAGAFTGELFF
NA TRBJ2-1 TRBV7-9 TRBD1 TGTGCCAGCAGCTTGGCACAGGGGGCGTTGAATGAGCAGTTCTTC CASSLAQGALNEQFF
NA TRBJ2-7 TRBV6-2/TRBV6-3 TRBD1 TGTGCCAGCAGCCGACAGGGGGCAATCTCCTACGAGCAGTACTTC CASSRQGAISYEQYF
once TRBJ2-5 TRBV4-1 TRBD2 TGCGCCAGCAGCCAGGGAGCGGGGGGGCCTTGGGAGACCCAGTACTTC CASSQGAGGPWETQYF
NA TRBJ1-6 TRBV19 NA TGTGCCAGTACGCGGAGGGATGTGGATTCACCCCTCCACTTT CASTRRDVDSPLHF
NA TRBJ2-6 TRBV2 NA TGTGCCAGCAGTGAATATGGGGCCAACGTCCTGACTTTC CASSEYGANVLTF
NA TRBJ1-2 TRBV7-3 NA TGTGCCAGCAGCCCCCGCCCCTCCCCAGCCTATGGCTACACCTTC CASSPRPSPAYGYTF
NA TRBJ2-4 TRBV25-1 NA TGTGCCAGCAGCCCACCCCCGGGATTAGCCAAAAACATTCAGTACTTC CASSPPPGLAKNIQYF
NA TRBJ1-2 TRBV12-3/TRBV12-4 NA TGTGCCACCGGACGGCTTAACTATGGCTACACCTTC CATGRLNYGYTF
NA TRBJ1-2 TRBV28 NA TGTGCCAGCAAGACGCCGGGGCCCGGGTTGTATGGCTACACCTTC CASKTPGPGLYGYTF
NA TRBJ1-1 TRBV7-8 NA TGTGCCAGCAGCCCTCCCCGGGAGAACACTGAAGCTTTCTTT CASSPPRENTEAFF